The T cell receptor (beta chain) described here comes from a study of cytomegalovirus exposure and HLA in healthy donors. General observations from the study: Sequencing had likely introduced a cluster of highly shared sequence variants as an artifact.

PCR employed 60 Vbeta and 13 Jbeta primers. The data were produced by immunoSEQ multiplex PCR, yet TCRdb's version contains in-frame clones alone and is incomplete. The sample carries around 130,000 clones, roughly four fifths recorded once. V was pared by 4 bases and J by 12 bases, with 9 bases of the junction left unmatched. Germline CDR1 MNHEY, CDR2 SMNVEV (reference sequence). This CDR3 is 13 amino acids long. A remark on this clone: Its antigen is currently unknown.

Sample: PBMCs. The receptor was isolated from a woman between 18 and 30 years old in good health and CMV-seronegative. The V call is TRBV27, the J call TRBJ1-1; 9 positions agree with TRBD1. CDR3 in DNA: TGTGCCAGCAGTTACGGGACAGGGTCGGTAACTTTCTTT. As protein: CASSYGTGSVTFF.